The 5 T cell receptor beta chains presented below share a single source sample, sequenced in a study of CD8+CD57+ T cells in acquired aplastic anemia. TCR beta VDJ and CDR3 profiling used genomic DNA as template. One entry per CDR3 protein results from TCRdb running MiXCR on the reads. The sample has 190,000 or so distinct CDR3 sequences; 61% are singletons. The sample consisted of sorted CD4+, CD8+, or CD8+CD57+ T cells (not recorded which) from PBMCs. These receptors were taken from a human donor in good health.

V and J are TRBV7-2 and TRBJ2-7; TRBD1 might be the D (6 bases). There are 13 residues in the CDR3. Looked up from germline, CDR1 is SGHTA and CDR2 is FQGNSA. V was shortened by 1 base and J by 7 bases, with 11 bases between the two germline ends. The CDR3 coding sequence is TGTGCCAGCAGCTTAGACAGGGTGAAGGAGCAGTACTTC. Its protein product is CASSLDRVKEQYF.

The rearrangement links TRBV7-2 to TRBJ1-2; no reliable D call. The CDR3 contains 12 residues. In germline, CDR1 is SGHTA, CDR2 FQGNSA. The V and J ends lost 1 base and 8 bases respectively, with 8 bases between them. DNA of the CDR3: TGTGCCAGCAGCTTAGGCTTACGCGGCTACACCTTC. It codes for CASSLGLRGYTF.

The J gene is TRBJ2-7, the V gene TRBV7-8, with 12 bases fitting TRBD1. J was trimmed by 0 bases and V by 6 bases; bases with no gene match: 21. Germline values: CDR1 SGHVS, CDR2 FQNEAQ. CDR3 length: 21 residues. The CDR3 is CASSFFGTGGPTEDFSYEQYF. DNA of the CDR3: TGTGCCAGCAGTTTCTTTGGGACAGGGGGCCCCACAGAGGATTTCTCCTACGAGCAGTACTTC.

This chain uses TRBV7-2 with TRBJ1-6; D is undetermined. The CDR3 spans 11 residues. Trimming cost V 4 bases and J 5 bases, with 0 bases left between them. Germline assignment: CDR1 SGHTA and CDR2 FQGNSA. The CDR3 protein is CASSYNSPLHF. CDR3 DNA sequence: TGTGCCAGCAGCTATAATTCACCCCTCCACTTT.

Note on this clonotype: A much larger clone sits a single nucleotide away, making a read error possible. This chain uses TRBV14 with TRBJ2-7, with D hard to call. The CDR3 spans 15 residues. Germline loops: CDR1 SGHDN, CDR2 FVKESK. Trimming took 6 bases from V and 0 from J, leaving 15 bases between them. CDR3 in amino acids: CASSEWGGSSYEQYF. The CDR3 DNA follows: TGTGCCAGCAGTGAATGGGGTGGAAGCTCCTACGAGCAGTACTTC.